This record concerns one T cell receptor beta chain sequence. A split of CD4+ cells into CD45RA+ naive and CD45RA-negative memory subsets was performed. An assay was performed, and its level was deep. Sequencing was performed with immunoSEQ multiplex PCR; in TCRdb, only in-frame clones are kept and a portion is missing. The data contain 2,100,000 or so clones, 90% to 96% of them singletons. The sample comes from a study of shared clonotypes between healthy human individuals. Trimming pared 6 bases from V and 4 bases from J, leaving 12 bases between. The germline gives CDR1 SQVTM, CDR2 ANQGSEA. This CDR3 region has 12 residues.

The sequenced material came from naive CD4+ T cells sorted from blood. Subset described: CD45RA+ positively selected. The chain carries TRBV29-1 and TRBJ1-1, with D perhaps TRBD1 (6 bases). This sequence was found in a man younger than 30 in good health. As DNA, the CDR3 is TGCAGCGTCCACACAGGGCTCACTGAAGCTTTCTTT. It codes for CSVHTGLTEAFF.